The clone carrying this T cell receptor (beta chain) was seen ten or more times. As yet, its antigen is unknown. The data derive from a study of CD8 T cells in ankylosing spondylitis. Whole-study findings and limits: Clones that were linked to disease were CD8+ and were relatively rare in peripheral blood. Clones tied to disease were said to be significantly enriched in matched ankylosing spondylitis synovial fluid. Some motif variants were previously reported in reactive arthritis synovial fluid and blood. Blood of patients with ankylosing spondylitis appeared to be characterized by a TCR beta motif of eight or nine highly homologous variants.

Making use of molecular barcodes, quantitative 5'-RACE generated TCR beta libraries. One entry per CDR3 protein results from TCRdb running MiXCR on the 5' RACE reads. The data hold 350,000 or so distinct CDR3 sequences, with roughly 8% observed a single time. This TCR was recovered from a male donor with ankylosing spondylitis. The sample consisted of blood, either unsorted or a sorted T cell fraction (not recorded which).

The DNA of the CDR3 is TGCAGTGCCGAAGCGGCTGAGAGCTCCTACAATGAGCAGTTCTTC. Its translation: CSAEAAESSYNEQFF. This chain joins TRBV20-1 and TRBJ2-1, with a tentative D call TRBD2 (5 bases). The CDR3 has 15 residues. Germline lookup yields CDR1 DFQATT and CDR2 SNEGSKA (reference sequence). V was shortened by 6 bases and J by 0 bases, with 15 bases between the two germline ends.